A selection of T cell receptor beta chains follows, all from one sample in a study of blood T cell repertoires in COVID-19. Here immunoSEQ multiplex PCR was the method, and the copy in TCRdb shows in-frame clones only, minus some. The table lists 70,000 to 90,000 clones, about 86% of them singletons. The specimen sequenced was peripheral blood. The receptors derive from a man aged 55 to 70 with acute or convalescent COVID-19. Both conserved end residues are part of each CDR3. D genes are given only for firm matches. The size of a clone is reported for some rows only, either as once, few or many, or as a class for expanded clones.

J gene,V gene,clone size,D gene,CDR3 protein,CDR3 DNA
TRBJ1-2,TRBV3-1/TRBV3-2,-,TRBD1,CASSRGRGFPGQVYGYTF,TGTGCCAGCAGCCGGGGAAGGGGTTTTCCGGGACAGGTCTATGGCTACACCTTC
TRBJ2-5,TRBV5-6,-,TRBD1,CASSGTGTGQETQYF,TGTGCCAGCAGCGGTACCGGGACAGGACAAGAGACCCAGTACTTC
TRBJ2-1,TRBV5-1,-,-,CASSTDLGNNEQFF,TGCGCCAGCAGCACCGATCTGGGCAACAATGAGCAGTTCTTC
TRBJ1-1,TRBV5-4,-,-,CASSLVAGLNTEAFF,TGTGCCAGCAGCTTGGTCGCAGGGCTGAACACTGAAGCTTTCTTT
TRBJ1-2,TRBV2,-,-,CASSGEAVINYGYTF,TGTGCCAGCAGTGGGGAGGCAGTGATTAACTATGGCTACACCTTC
TRBJ1-5,TRBV6-5,-,TRBD1,CASSRTGLNQPQHF,TGTGCCAGCAGTCGGACAGGGTTGAATCAGCCCCAGCATTTT
TRBJ1-2,TRBV6-5,few,TRBD1,CASSLDRGGNYGYTF,TGTGCCAGCAGCTTAGACAGGGGGGGTAACTATGGCTACACCTTC
TRBJ1-1,TRBV5-1,-,-,CASSSQAGLRSNTEAFF,TGCGCCAGCAGCTCCCAGGCAGGGCTTCGTTCGAACACTGAAGCTTTCTTT
TRBJ1-1,TRBV18,-,-,CASSPKPDSPEAFF,TGTGCCAGCTCACCAAAGCCGGATAGCCCTGAAGCTTTCTTT
TRBJ2-3,TRBV7-9,-,TRBD2,CASSLARASGISDTQYF,TGTGCCAGCAGCTTAGCGCGGGCTAGCGGGATCAGCGATACGCAGTATTTT
TRBJ2-3,TRBV9,-,TRBD2,CASSLTGLAGGFGTDTQYF,TGTGCCAGCAGCTTGACGGGACTAGCGGGAGGGTTTGGCACAGATACGCAGTATTTT
TRBJ2-2,TRBV19,once,-,CASSIRSPGLYTGELFF,TGTGCCAGTAGTATTCGTTCTCCAGGGCTGTACACCGGGGAGCTGTTTTTT
TRBJ1-2,TRBV29-1,-,TRBD1,CSASLPTGGIYGYTF,TGCAGCGCCTCACTCCCGACAGGGGGCATCTATGGCTACACCTTC
TRBJ2-7,TRBV5-1,few,-,CASSLEVAFSYEQYF,TGCGCCAGCAGCTTGGAGGTAGCCTTCTCCTACGAGCAGTACTTC
TRBJ2-1,TRBV13,-,TRBD1,CASSQQTGEIKHNEQFF,TGTGCCAGCAGCCAGCAGACAGGGGAAATCAAACACAATGAGCAGTTCTTC
TRBJ2-1,TRBV2,-,TRBD1,CASRVMGQGTYNEQFF,TGTGCCAGCAGAGTAATGGGACAGGGGACCTACAATGAGCAGTTCTTC
TRBJ2-5,TRBV14,-,-,CASSQDWRRETQYF,TGTGCCAGCAGCCAAGATTGGAGGAGGGAGACCCAGTACTTC
TRBJ1-2,TRBV7-8,-,-,CASSLAHRDYGYTF,TGTGCCAGCAGCTTAGCGCACAGGGACTATGGCTACACCTTC
TRBJ2-4,TRBV4-2,-,TRBD2,CASSQFPGGIQYF,TGTGCCAGCAGCCAATTCCCGGGGGGCATTCAGTACTTC
TRBJ2-3,TRBV6-6,-,TRBD2,CASSSVAGVSDTQYF,TGTGCCAGCAGTTCCGTAGCGGGAGTGTCAGATACGCAGTATTTT
TRBJ1-1,TRBV7-2,-,-,CASSPSGGAGEAFF,TGTGCCAGCAGCCCCTCGGGGGGGGCTGGTGAAGCTTTCTTT
TRBJ2-1,TRBV11-2,-,TRBD2,CASSSRGTSGNDNEQFF,TGTGCCAGCAGCTCCAGGGGGACTAGCGGGAATGACAATGAGCAGTTCTTC